Here is one T cell receptor (beta chain) with its context. No antigen is known for it. The data belong to a study of cytomegalovirus exposure and HLA in healthy donors. Points from the study as a whole: Altogether, about 160 TCR beta chains were recorded as cytomegalovirus-associated. Later, an analysis found that TCR clusters from the first cohort tended to co-occur in the roughly 110 validation repertoires. There were some public TCRs occurring in many donors, but most TCR sequences were rare. A few chains linked to CMV were shown in vitro to be specific for CMV antigens.

Clones were read by immunoSEQ multiplex PCR, and TCRdb kept only the in-frame ones, dropping some. The table includes 55,000 to 65,000 clones, 75% to 95% detected once. Trimming cost V 5 bases and J 4 bases; bases outside gene matches: 10. Germline V lookup: CDR1 MNHNY, CDR2 SVGAGI (reference sequence). This CDR3 region has 16 residues. The chain carries TRBV6-6 and TRBJ2-7, with 11 bases matching TRBD2. This receptor was taken from a man aged 18-30 years in good health and CMV-seronegative. Material: PBMCs. CDR3 coding DNA: TGTGCCAGCAGTCCGCAAACTAGCGGGAGTGCGTACGAGCAGTACTTC. Its translation is CASSPQTSGSAYEQYF.